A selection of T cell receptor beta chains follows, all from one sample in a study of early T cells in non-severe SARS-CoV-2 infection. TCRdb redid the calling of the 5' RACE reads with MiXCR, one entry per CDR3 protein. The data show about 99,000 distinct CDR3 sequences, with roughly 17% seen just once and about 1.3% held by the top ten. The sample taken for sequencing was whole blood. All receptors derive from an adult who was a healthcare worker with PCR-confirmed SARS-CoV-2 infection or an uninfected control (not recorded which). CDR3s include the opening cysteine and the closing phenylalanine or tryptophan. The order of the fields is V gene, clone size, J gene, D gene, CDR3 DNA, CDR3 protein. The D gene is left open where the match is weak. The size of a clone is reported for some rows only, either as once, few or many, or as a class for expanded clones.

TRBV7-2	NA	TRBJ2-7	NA	TGTGCCAGCAGCTTATTAGGGATCTACGAGCAGTACTTC	CASSLLGIYEQYF
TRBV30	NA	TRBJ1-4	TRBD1	TGTGCCTGGAGGGGGACAGGGGATAATGAAAAACTGTTTTTT	CAWRGTGDNEKLFF
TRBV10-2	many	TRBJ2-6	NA	TGCGCCACCAAAGGCTCTGGGGCCAACGTCCTGACTTTC	CATKGSGANVLTF
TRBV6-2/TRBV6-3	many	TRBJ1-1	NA	TGTGCCAGCGCCCCCGGAGGCAGCTTGAACACTGAAGCTTTCTTT	CASAPGGSLNTEAFF
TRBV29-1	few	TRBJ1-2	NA	TGCAGCGTTGAAGATGTACGGATCGCCGGGGGCTACACCTTC	CSVEDVRIAGGYTF
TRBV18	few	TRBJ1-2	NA	TGTGCCAGCTCACCCCCACAAGACTATGGCTACACCTTC	CASSPPQDYGYTF
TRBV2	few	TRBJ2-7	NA	TGTGCCAGCAGTAACCGAGCGACAGGCTACGAGCAGTACTTC	CASSNRATGYEQYF
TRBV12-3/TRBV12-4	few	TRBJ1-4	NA	TGTGCCAGCAGTTACGGGGAGGGGAAACTGTTTTTT	CASSYGEGKLFF
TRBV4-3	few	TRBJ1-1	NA	TGCGCCAGCAGCCAAGACAGGGGTATGAGTTTCTTT	CASSQDRGMSFF
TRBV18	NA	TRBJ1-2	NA	TGTGCCAGCTCACCCTCCGGGACGGTCGATGGCTACACCTTC	CASSPSGTVDGYTF
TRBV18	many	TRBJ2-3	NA	TGTGCCAGCTCACCACCAGTCACAGATACGCAGTATTTT	CASSPPVTDTQYF
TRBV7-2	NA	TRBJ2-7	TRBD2	TGTGCCAGCAGTTTTACCGGGACTAGCTTTACCTCCTACGAGCAGTACTTC	CASSFTGTSFTSYEQYF
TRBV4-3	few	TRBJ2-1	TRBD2	TGCGCCAGCAGCCCCTGGACTAGCTCTGGTGAGCAGTTCTTC	CASSPWTSSGEQFF
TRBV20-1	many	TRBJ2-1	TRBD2	TGCAGTGCTGTGACTAGCGGAAGCTCCTACAATGAGCAGTTCTTC	CSAVTSGSSYNEQFF
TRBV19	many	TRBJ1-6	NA	TGTGCCAGTAGTCCGGGACGCTCGAATTCACCCCTCCACTTT	CASSPGRSNSPLHF
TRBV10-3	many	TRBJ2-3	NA	TGTGCCATCAGTGAGGGGACCCACTATCGGGATACGCAGTATTTT	CAISEGTHYRDTQYF
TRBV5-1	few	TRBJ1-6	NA	TGCGCCAGCAGCTTGGATCAGGGACTCGCACCCCTCCACTTT	CASSLDQGLAPLHF
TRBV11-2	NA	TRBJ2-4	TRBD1	TGTGCCAGCAGCTTTCTACAGGGGGCTTTGCACATTCAGTACTTC	CASSFLQGALHIQYF
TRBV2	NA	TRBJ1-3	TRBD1	TGTGCCAGCAGTGAAGCCGGGACAGGGGCTGGAAACACCATATATTTT	CASSEAGTGAGNTIYF
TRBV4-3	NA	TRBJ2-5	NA	TGCGCCAGCAGCCAAGATCTGGCTGTACAAGAGACCCAGTACTTC	CASSQDLAVQETQYF
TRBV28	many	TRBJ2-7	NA	TGTGCCAGCAGTTTATTGGGGACAAAAAGAAGGGATTACGAGCAGTACTTC	CASSLLGTKRRDYEQYF
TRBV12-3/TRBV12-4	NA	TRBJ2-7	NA	TGTGCCAGCAGTTCGGGCGCCAGGGCAGCCTACGAGCAGTACTTC	CASSSGARAAYEQYF